This T cell receptor beta chain was captured in a study of T cell repertoires in ileal Crohn's disease. Broader study findings: High-frequency clones were more common in sorted CD8 than CD4 cells.

Germline assignment: CDR1 LGHNA and CDR2 YNFKEQ. The junction had 11 bases not matched to a gene; V was cut back by 2 bases and J by 4 bases. This CDR3 is 17 amino acids long. Concerning this clone: The antigen is unknown.

TCRdb keeps only in-frame clones here, not all; method: immunoSEQ multiplex PCR. The sample has approximately 15,000 clones, 65% to 85% seen once. The clonotype was recovered from an adult with Crohn's disease. The material sequenced was ileal tissue. The chain combines TRBV4-2 with TRBJ1-2; TRBD1 aligns across 9 bases. This chain's CDR3 is CASSQPTGGITGYGYTF. CDR3 bases: TGTGCCAGCAGCCAACCTACAGGGGGCATCACAGGCTATGGCTACACCTTC.